One sample yielded the 22 T cell receptor beta chains listed below, sequenced in a study of T cells in Graves' hyperthyroidism and ophthalmopathy (dated by TCRdb to the late 2010s). The method was multiplex PCR. The sequencer listed for this sample is Illumina HiSeq 2000. The TCR beta CDR3 regions were amplified from RNA transcripts. The TCR CDR3 was subjected to a first round of RT-PCR using the HTBI primer set and the Qiagen OneStep RT-PCR kit. The public sequencing data were trimmed at Q25 with fastp and processed into clonotypes with MiXCR by TCRdb, which kept only in-frame beta chains. For every CDR3 protein sequence, its rows merge into one entry that carries the most common genes and DNA. This sample gives 270,000 or so distinct CDR3 sequences in total; about 16% of them show up just once. Clones ranked in the top ten supply 30% of the sample. Sequenced material: blood. These TCRs come from a woman aged 50 to 60 with Graves' hyperthyroidism that later progressed to Graves' ophthalmopathy.

V usage is TRBV3-1 and J usage is TRBJ2-3; no firm D call. This CDR3 region has 16 residues. Trimming took off 5 bases at V and 0 bases at J, with 15 bases between the two ends. Germline V gene data show CDR1 as LGHDT and CDR2 as YNNKEL (reference sequence). CDR3 sequence reads: CASSLAVEKSTDTQYF. The CDR3 DNA reads as TGTGCCAGCAGCTTGGCCGTGGAGAAGAGCACAGATACGCAGTATTTT.

Of note for this clonotype: A much larger clone lies a single base off, so this may be a read error. The V gene is TRBV28, the J gene TRBJ2-7, with 7 nucleotides matching TRBD1. V was pared by 6 bases and J by 2 bases, with 7 bases of the junction left unmatched. The CDR3 contains 14 residues. CDR1 is MDHEN and CDR2 is SYDVKM in the germline V gene. CDR3 DNA sequence: TGTGCCAGCAGACCACAGGGGAGCCCCTACGAGCAGTACTTC. This sequence encodes CASRPQGSPYEQYF.

This clonotype was observed at least ten times. The V gene is TRBV5-6, the J gene TRBJ2-3; D uncertain. CDR3 length equals 14 residues. Germline V gives CDR1 SGHDT, CDR2 YYEEEE. Trimming removed 1 base from V and 4 bases from J, with 10 bases in between. The CDR3 region is CASSLQNAADTQYF. CDR3 DNA sequence: TGTGCCAGCAGCTTGCAGAACGCGGCAGATACGCAGTATTTT. The complete variable domain, with remaining parts taken from reference TRBV5-6 and TRBJ2-3, reads DAGVTQSPTHLIKTRGQQVTLRCSPKSGHDTVSWYQQALGQGPQFIFQYYEEEERQRGNFPDRFSGHQFPNYSSELNVNALLLGDSALYLCASSLQNAADTQYFGPGTRLTVL.

The genes are TRBV20-1 and TRBJ2-2; D remains ambiguous. V was shortened by 0 bases and J by 5 bases, with 16 bases between the two germline ends. The CDR3 loop spans 16 amino acids. In germline, CDR1 is DFQATT, CDR2 SNEGSKA (reference sequence). CDR3 region: CSAREPNRRGTGELFF. CDR3 coding DNA: TGCAGTGCTAGAGAGCCGAATAGACGAGGAACCGGGGAGCTGTTTTTT.

This clonotype has ten or more counts. The chain is built from TRBV24-1 and TRBJ2-1; 7 nucleotides match TRBD1. CDR1 and CDR2 from the germline V gene are KGHDR and SFDVKD. J gave up 4 bases and V 0 bases, and 8 bases lay outside the gene matches. This CDR3 is built from 17 residues. CDR3 in amino acids: CATSDLTTGYGYNEQFF. DNA for the CDR3: TGTGCCACCAGTGATTTGACGACAGGGTATGGGTACAATGAGCAGTTCTTC.

This clonotype was recorded at least ten times. This chain connects TRBV27 to TRBJ2-7; 9 bases fit TRBD1. The germline gives CDR1 MNHEY, CDR2 SMNVEV (reference sequence). Trimming took 5 bases from V and 1 from J; bases not matched to a gene: 3. The length of the CDR3 is 14 residues. CDR3 loop: CASSRQGGSYEQYF. The DNA for the CDR3 is TGTGCCAGCAGTCGACAGGGGGGTTCCTACGAGCAGTACTTC.

The chain employs TRBV28 and TRBJ2-7; no clear D. Germline lookup yields CDR1 MDHEN and CDR2 SYDVKM. Trimming pared 4 bases from V and 0 bases from J, leaving 13 bases between. The CDR3 spans 15 residues. The CDR3 DNA reads TGTGCCAGCAGTTCCCGGGCCAGTAGCTCCTACGAGCAGTACTTC. This codes for CASSSRASSSYEQYF. The full variable domain, rest sourced from reference TRBV28 and TRBJ2-7, is DVKVTQSSRYLVKRTGEKVFLECVQDMDHENMFWYRQDPGLGLRLIYFSYDVKMKEKGDIPEGYSVSREKKERFSLILESASTNQTSMYLCASSSRASSSYEQYFGPGTRLTVT.

The rearrangement uses TRBV7-2 and TRBJ2-1; TRBD2 aligns across 10 bases. This CDR3 comprises 14 residues. Germline V lookup: CDR1 SGHTA, CDR2 FQGNSA. The V segment lost 5 bases and the J segment 9 bases; nucleotides outside the gene matches: 7. The CDR3 DNA reads as TGTGCCAGCAGCCAGTGGCTAGCGGGGGTTGAGCAGTTCTTC. Translated, it gives CASSQWLAGVEQFF.

This clonotype has only a few counts. The chain uses TRBV9 and TRBJ2-1; 9 bases match TRBD1. V trimming: 4 bases; J trimming: 6 bases; junction bases outside the gene matches: 5. The germline V gene has CDR1 SGDLS and CDR2 YYNGEE. CDR3 length: 14 residues. As DNA, the CDR3 is TGTGCCAGCAGCAACCCGACAGGGGGCAATGAGCAGTTCTTC. Its translation: CASSNPTGGNEQFF.

The rearrangement uses TRBV18 and TRBJ2-2; a possible D gene is TRBD2 (5 bases). Germline lookup yields CDR1 KGHSH and CDR2 LQKENI. This CDR3 has 17 residues. V lost 2 bases, J lost 4 bases, and 17 bases lay in between. For the CDR3, the DNA is TGTGCCAGCTCACCAGCGAGGGTGGCTGGGAGCACCGGGGAGCTGTTTTTT. The encoded protein is CASSPARVAGSTGELFF.

This clonotype appeared many times. V usage is TRBV20-1 and J usage is TRBJ2-1; D gene ambiguous. Germline V gene data show CDR1 as DFQATT and CDR2 as SNEGSKA (reference sequence). V was shortened by 4 bases and J by 10 bases, with 14 bases between the two germline ends. The CDR3 covers 12 residues. The CDR3 reads CSAKHSAGEQFF. In nucleotides, the CDR3 is TGCAGTGCTAAGCATTCTGCCGGGGAGCAGTTCTTC.

Only a few counts were recorded for this clonotype. The J gene is TRBJ1-1, the V gene TRBV2, with D uncertain. This CDR3 is built from 13 residues. The V and J ends lost 7 bases and 1 base respectively, with 10 bases between them. The germline CDR1 and CDR2 sequences are SNHLY and FYNNEI. The CDR3 coding sequence is TGTGCCAGCATAAAGTTCGAGAACACTGAAGCTTTCTTT. Protein sequence: CASIKFENTEAFF.

The chain is built from TRBV11-2 and TRBJ2-7; 13 nucleotides match TRBD2. V gave up 5 bases and J gave up 6 bases; unmatched junction bases: 4. The germline CDR1 and CDR2 sequences are SGHAT and FQNNGV. The CDR3 runs 14 residues. DNA for the CDR3: TGTGCCAGCAGCAGGGGACTAGCGGGAACCGAGCAGTACTTC. It translates to CASSRGLAGTEQYF.

This clonotype was seen ten or more times. The chain links TRBV11-2 to TRBJ1-2, with 10 bases fitting TRBD1. V shed 5 bases, J shed 8 bases, and the junction held 8 bases outside the gene matches. The CDR3 is made up of 14 amino acids. Germline V gene data show CDR1 as SGHAT and CDR2 as FQNNGV. The CDR3 loop is CASSPGQGPLGYTF. The CDR3, as DNA: TGTGCCAGCAGCCCGGGACAGGGGCCTTTGGGCTACACCTTC.

A word on this clonotype: One junction end does not reproduce the germline sequence, and a read error may be involved. The chain recombines TRBV5-1 with TRBJ2-7, with 7 bases fitting TRBD2. Germline loops: CDR1 SGHRS, CDR2 YFSETQ. This CDR3 is 14 amino acids long. Here the CDR3 DNA reads TGCGCCAGCAGCGGCAGCGGGGCAACCTACGAGCCGTACTTC. This translates into CASSGSGATYEPYF.

The rearrangement joins TRBV4-1 to TRBJ2-7; D tentatively fits TRBD1 or TRBD2 (5 bases each). From germline, CDR1 is MGHRA and CDR2 YSYEKL. The CDR3 runs to 15 residues. V dropped 2 bases and J dropped 5 bases, with 16 bases sitting between them. CDR3 sequence (DNA): TGCGCCAGCAGCCAATATCCCCGGGGCCCTAACGAGCAGTACTTC. Translating gives CASSQYPRGPNEQYF.

There are many counts of this clonotype. CDR3 in amino acids: CSAWTSGKEQFF. Written as DNA, the CDR3 is TGCAGTGCTTGGACTAGCGGGAAGGAGCAGTTCTTC. The rearrangement uses TRBV20-1 and TRBJ2-1, with TRBD2 identical over 12 bases. With V trimmed by 5 bases and J by 10 bases, 3 bases remained unmatched. There are 12 residues in the CDR3. Germline lookup yields CDR1 DFQATT and CDR2 SNEGSKA (reference sequence).

This clonotype has a count of ten or more. The chain carries TRBV11-2 and TRBJ2-2; D ambiguous. The CDR3 contains 13 residues. V dropped 5 bases and J dropped 6 bases, with 10 bases sitting between them. Germline CDR1 SGHAT, CDR2 FQNNGV. For the CDR3, the DNA is TGTGCCAGCAGCCCGAGGATGTCCGGGGAGCTGTTTTTT. The encoded protein is CASSPRMSGELFF.

The chain uses TRBV7-2 and TRBJ2-7; D is unresolved. Between the trimmed V and J ends, which lost 3 bases and 7 bases, there was a span of 10 bases. The CDR3 is 12 amino acids. Per germline, CDR1 SGHTA and CDR2 FQGNSA. In nucleotides, the CDR3 is TGTGCCAGCAGCTTCCCCCCGAGAGAGCAGTACTTC. It translates to CASSFPPREQYF.

In this sample, this clonotype turned up many times. The genes are TRBV3-1 and TRBJ2-3; TRBD1 might be the D (6 bases). V shed 4 bases and J shed 0 bases, with 11 bases lying between them. The germline gives CDR1 LGHDT, CDR2 YNNKEL (reference sequence). This CDR3 is built from 15 residues. CDR3 bases: TGTGCCAGCAGCCCTACAGGGACAAGCACAGATACGCAGTATTTT. Translated, it gives CASSPTGTSTDTQYF.

In its sample, this clonotype was seen many times. The chain employs TRBV6-5 and TRBJ2-7; D possibly corresponds to TRBD1 (5 bases). Germline V CDR1 and CDR2: MNHEY, SVGAGI. CDR3 length: 13 amino acids. V was pared by 0 bases and J by 6 bases, with 9 bases between. The chain's CDR3 is CASSYSQGLEQYF. The CDR3 coding sequence is TGTGCCAGCAGTTACTCGCAGGGCCTCGAGCAGTACTTC.

This clonotype has ten or more counts. The genes are TRBV18 and TRBJ2-4, with 9 bases that match TRBD1. Trimming cost V 6 bases and J 8 bases; bases outside gene matches: 8. The germline gives CDR1 KGHSH, CDR2 LQKENI. The CDR3 consists of 14 residues. The CDR3 sequence: CASSPRDREDIQYF. The CDR3 DNA is TGTGCCAGCTCTCCCCGGGACAGGGAGGACATTCAGTACTTC.